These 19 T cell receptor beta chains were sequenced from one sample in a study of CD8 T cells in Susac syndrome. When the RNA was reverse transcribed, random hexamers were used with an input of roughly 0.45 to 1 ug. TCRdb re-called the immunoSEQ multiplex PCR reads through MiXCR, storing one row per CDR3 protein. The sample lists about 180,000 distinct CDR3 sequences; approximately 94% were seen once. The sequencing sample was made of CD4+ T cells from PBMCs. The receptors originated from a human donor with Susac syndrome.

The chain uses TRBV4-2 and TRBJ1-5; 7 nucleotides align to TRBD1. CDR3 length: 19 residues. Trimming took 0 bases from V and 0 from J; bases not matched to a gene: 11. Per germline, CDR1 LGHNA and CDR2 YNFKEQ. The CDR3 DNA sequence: TGTGCCAGCAGCCAAGATGACTGGGACAGCCGGTATAGCAATCAGCCCCAGCATTTT. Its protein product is CASSQDDWDSRYSNQPQHF.

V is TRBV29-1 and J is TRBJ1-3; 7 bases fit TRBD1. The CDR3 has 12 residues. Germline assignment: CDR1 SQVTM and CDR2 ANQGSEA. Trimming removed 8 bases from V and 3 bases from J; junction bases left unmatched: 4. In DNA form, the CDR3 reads TGCAGCTCCCGGGACAGTGGAAACACCATATATTTT. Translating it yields CSSRDSGNTIYF. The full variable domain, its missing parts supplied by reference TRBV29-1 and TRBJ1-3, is SAVISQKPSRDICQRGTSLTIQCQVDSQVTMMFWYRQQPGQSLTLIATANQGSEATYESGFVIDKFPISRPNLTFSTLTVSNMSPEDSSIYLCSSRDSGNTIYFGEGSWLTVV.

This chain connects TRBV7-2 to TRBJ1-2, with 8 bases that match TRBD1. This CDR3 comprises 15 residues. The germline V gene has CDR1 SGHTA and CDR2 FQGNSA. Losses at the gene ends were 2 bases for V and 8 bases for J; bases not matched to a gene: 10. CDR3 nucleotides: TGTGCCAGCAGCTTAATGCCAGGGGGCGCGAAAGGCTACACCTTC. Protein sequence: CASSLMPGGAKGYTF. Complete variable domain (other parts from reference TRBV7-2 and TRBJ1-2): GAGVSQSPSNKVTEKGKDVELRCDPISGHTALYWYRQSLGQGLEFLIYFQGNSAPDKSGLPSDRFSAERTGGSVSTLTIQRTQQEDSAVYLCASSLMPGGAKGYTFGSGTRLTVV.

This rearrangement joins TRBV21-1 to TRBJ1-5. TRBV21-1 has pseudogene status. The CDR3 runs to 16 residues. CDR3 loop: CASSKAQGCSNQPQHF. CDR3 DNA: TGTGCCAGCAGCAAAGCGCAGGGATGTAGCAATCAGCCCCAGCATTTT.

DNA for the CDR3: TGTGCCAGCAGCTTTAGCAGGGGTGGGCAAGAGACCCAGTACTTC. It is translated as CASSFSRGGQETQYF. This rearrangement joins TRBV7-9 to TRBJ2-5, with a possible D match to TRBD1 (6 bases). Germline V gene data show CDR1 as SEHNR and CDR2 as FQNEAQ (reference sequence). The CDR3 sequence is 15 residues long. The V end was cut by 3 bases, the J end by 2 bases, with 13 bases between.

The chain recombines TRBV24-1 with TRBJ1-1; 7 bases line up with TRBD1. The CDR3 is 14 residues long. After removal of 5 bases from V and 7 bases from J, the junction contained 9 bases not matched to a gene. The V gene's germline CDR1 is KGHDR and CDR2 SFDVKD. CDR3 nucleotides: TGTGCCACCAGTGGTCAAGACAGGGACAATGAAGCTTTCTTT. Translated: CATSGQDRDNEAFF.

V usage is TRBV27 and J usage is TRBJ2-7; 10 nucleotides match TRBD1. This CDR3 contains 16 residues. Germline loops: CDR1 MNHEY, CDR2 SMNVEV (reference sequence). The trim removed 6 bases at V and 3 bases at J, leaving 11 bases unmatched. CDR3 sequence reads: CASSPPVGTGVYEQYF. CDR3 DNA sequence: TGTGCCAGCAGCCCCCCCGTGGGGACAGGGGTCTACGAGCAGTACTTC.

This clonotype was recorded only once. The CDR3 nucleotides read TGTGCCAGCACCCAGACTAGCAGGGAGACCCAGTACTTC. Translation: CASTQTSRETQYF. The chain recombines TRBV2 with TRBJ2-5; TRBD2 matches at 7 bases. CDR1 is SNHLY, CDR2 FYNNEI, per germline. V shed 7 bases and J 5 bases; nucleotides not matched to a gene: 7. This CDR3 spans 13 amino acids.

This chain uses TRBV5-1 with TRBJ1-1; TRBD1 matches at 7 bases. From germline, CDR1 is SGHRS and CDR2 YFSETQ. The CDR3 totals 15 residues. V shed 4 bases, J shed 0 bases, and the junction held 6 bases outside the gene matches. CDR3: CASSIGTAVNTEAFF. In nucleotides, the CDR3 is TGCGCCAGCAGCATCGGGACAGCTGTGAACACTGAAGCTTTCTTT.

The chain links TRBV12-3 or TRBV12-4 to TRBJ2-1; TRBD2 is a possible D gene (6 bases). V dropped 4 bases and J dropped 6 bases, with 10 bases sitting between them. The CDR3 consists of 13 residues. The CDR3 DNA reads TGTGCCAGCAGTTGGACTACCACCAATGAGCAGTTCTTC. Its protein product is CASSWTTTNEQFF.

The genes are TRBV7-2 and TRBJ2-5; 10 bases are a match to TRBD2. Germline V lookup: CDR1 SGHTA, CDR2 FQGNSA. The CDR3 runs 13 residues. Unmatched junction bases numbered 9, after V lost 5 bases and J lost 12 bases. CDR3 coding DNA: TGTGCCAGCAGCAAAACTCCTAGCGGGGGAAAGTACTTC. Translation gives CASSKTPSGGKYF.

CDR3 nucleotides: TGTGCCAGCAGCGTTCTCATAGCGGGAGTCCTCCCAGATACGCAGTATTTT. Protein product: CASSVLIAGVLPDTQYF. J is TRBJ2-3 and V is TRBV11-2, with 9 bases matching TRBD2. J was trimmed by 4 bases and V by 5 bases; bases with no gene match: 13. CDR1 is SGHAT, CDR2 FQNNGV, per germline. The CDR3 has 17 residues.

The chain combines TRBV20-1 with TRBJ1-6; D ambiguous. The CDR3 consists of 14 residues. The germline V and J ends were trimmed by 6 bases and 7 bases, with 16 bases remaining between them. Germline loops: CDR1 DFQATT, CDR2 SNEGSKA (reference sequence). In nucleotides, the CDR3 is TGCAGTGCCTCAGCGACCCCCCTGAATTCACCCCTCCACTTT. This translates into CSASATPLNSPLHF.

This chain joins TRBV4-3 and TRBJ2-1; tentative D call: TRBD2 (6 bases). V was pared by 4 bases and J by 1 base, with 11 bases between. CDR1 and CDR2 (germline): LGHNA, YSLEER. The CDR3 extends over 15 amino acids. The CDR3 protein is CASSPGGYSYNEQFF. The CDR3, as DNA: TGCGCCAGCAGCCCCGGGGGTTATTCCTACAATGAGCAGTTCTTC.

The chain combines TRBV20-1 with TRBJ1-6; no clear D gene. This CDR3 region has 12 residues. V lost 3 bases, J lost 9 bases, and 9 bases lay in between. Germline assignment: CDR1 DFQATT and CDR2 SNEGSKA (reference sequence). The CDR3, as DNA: TGCAGTGCTAGGAGCCCCACTTCACCCCTCCACTTT. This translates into CSARSPTSPLHF.

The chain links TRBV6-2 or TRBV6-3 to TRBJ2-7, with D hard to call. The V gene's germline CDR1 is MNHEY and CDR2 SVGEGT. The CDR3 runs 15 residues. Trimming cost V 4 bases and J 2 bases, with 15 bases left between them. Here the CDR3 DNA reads TGTGCCAGCAGTTTTAGGGCCCTCGGACCCTACGAGCAGTACTTC. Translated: CASSFRALGPYEQYF.

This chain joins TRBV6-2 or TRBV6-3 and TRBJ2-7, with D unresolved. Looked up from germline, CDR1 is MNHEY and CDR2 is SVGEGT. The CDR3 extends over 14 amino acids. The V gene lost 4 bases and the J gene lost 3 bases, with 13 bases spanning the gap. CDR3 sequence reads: CASSSAEPGYEQYV. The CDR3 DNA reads TGTGCCAGCAGTTCGGCGGAGCCAGGCTACGAGCAGTACGTC.

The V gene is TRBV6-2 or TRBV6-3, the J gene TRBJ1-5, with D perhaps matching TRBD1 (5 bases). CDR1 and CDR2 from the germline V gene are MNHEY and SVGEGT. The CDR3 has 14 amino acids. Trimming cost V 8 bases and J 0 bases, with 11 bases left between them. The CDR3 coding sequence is TGTGCCAGCGACGACAGTTATAGCAATCAGCCCCAGCATTTT. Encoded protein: CASDDSYSNQPQHF.

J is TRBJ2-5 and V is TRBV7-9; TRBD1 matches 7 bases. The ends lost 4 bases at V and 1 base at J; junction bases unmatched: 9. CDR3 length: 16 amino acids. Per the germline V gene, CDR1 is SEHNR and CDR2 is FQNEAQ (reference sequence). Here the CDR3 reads CASSSPTRTGQETQYF. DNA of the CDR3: TGTGCCAGCAGCTCCCCGACCCGGACAGGCCAAGAGACCCAGTACTTC.